This entry describes one TCR beta chain. Antigen: not known. This sample was included in a study of OX40 agonist ivuxolimab in advanced cancers. Looking at the study overall: The study gave patients intravenous ivuxolimab at 0.01 to 10 mg/kg every 2 weeks. Having had anti-PD-1, anti-PD-L1 or anti-CTLA-4 therapy before was allowed, and roughly 38% had some. Points from the study as a whole: By week 6 at 0.1 to 3.0 mg/kg, blood CD4+ and CD8+ T cells had expanded clonally. The authors did not determine the antigen specificity of the expanded peripheral T cells.

The length of the CDR3 is 14 residues. Trimming stripped 4 bases from V and 8 bases from J, with 16 bases between. Germline CDR1 and CDR2: SGHRS and YFSETQ. Libraries were prepared by immunoSEQ multiplex PCR; TCRdb keeps only in-frame clonotypes and omits some of them. The sample lists about 80,000 clones, roughly nine tenths occurring once. The J gene is TRBJ2-1, the V gene TRBV5-1; a weak D match, TRBD2 (7 bases). The source material was CD4+ or CD8+ T cells sorted from blood, sampled in a trial of the OX40 agonist ivuxolimab. The receptor comes from an adult with an advanced solid tumor such as melanoma, head and neck, liver or kidney cancer. The CDR3 DNA sequence: TGCGCCAGCAGCATCGGACTAGGGGGGGATGAGCAGTTCTTC. Amino acids: CASSIGLGGDEQFF.